One sample yielded the 26 T cell receptor beta chains listed below, sequenced in a study of T cells after yellow fever vaccination. TCRdb called the 5' RACE reads again in MiXCR, with one record for every CDR3 protein. Of 450,000 to 550,000 distinct CDR3 sequences in the sample, roughly 22% were seen once. The source material was PBMCs, sampled less than 25 days after the first yellow fever vaccination. The receptors were gathered from a man younger than 35 who received the YFV17D yellow fever vaccine.

This clonotype was picked up a small number of times. The genes are TRBV10-3 and TRBJ2-1; 10 positions match TRBD1. Unmatched junction bases numbered 5, after V lost 6 bases and J lost 3 bases. The CDR3 extends over 15 amino acids. Germline loops: CDR1 ENHRY, CDR2 SYGVKD. The CDR3 coding sequence is TGTGCCATCAGCGGACAGGGGGAGGTCTACAATGAGCAGTTCTTC. This sequence encodes CAISGQGEVYNEQFF.

The genes are TRBV15 and TRBJ1-6; 10 bases map to TRBD1. From germline, CDR1 is LNHNV and CDR2 YYDKDF (reference sequence). Trimming at V came to 4 bases and at J to 10 bases, leaving 10 bases not matched to a gene. CDR3 length: 16 residues. CDR3 region: CATSTDRGRLRSPLHF. CDR3 DNA: TGTGCCACCAGCACAGACAGGGGGCGATTAAGGTCACCCCTCCACTTT.

The V gene is TRBV5-6, the J gene TRBJ2-7, with D tentatively TRBD1 (6 bases). Germline CDR1 reads SGHDT; CDR2 reads YYEEEE. Trimming removed 0 bases from V and 0 bases from J, with 16 bases in between. The CDR3 runs 17 residues. The CDR3 region is CASSLEGVWGSSYEQYF. CDR3 nucleotides: TGTGCCAGCAGCTTGGAGGGGGTTTGGGGGAGCTCCTACGAGCAGTACTTC.

The gene calls are TRBV9 and TRBJ2-5; the D call may be TRBD1 or TRBD2 (5 bases each). Germline lookup yields CDR1 SGDLS and CDR2 YYNGEE. The CDR3 spans 14 residues. V was clipped by 0 bases and J by 1 base, with 7 bases between them. The CDR3 nucleotides are TGTGCCAGCAGCGTAGGAGGGGCCCAAGAGACCCAGTACTTC. It specifies CASSVGGAQETQYF.

The chain links TRBV5-4 to TRBJ1-2, with D perhaps TRBD1 (6 bases). From germline, CDR1 is SGHNT and CDR2 YYREEE (reference sequence). Deletions cut 3 bases from V and 4 bases from J, with 16 bases between. The CDR3 totals 15 residues. The CDR3 DNA is TGTGCCAGCAGCTACAGGGAAGCTTTTCGCTATGGCTACACCTTC. Translated, it gives CASSYREAFRYGYTF.

The rearrangement uses TRBV7-9 and TRBJ2-1; 9 positions agree with TRBD1. The germline V gene has CDR1 SEHNR and CDR2 FQNEAQ (reference sequence). The CDR3 spans 16 residues. The V segment lost 3 bases and the J segment 7 bases; nucleotides outside the gene matches: 10. As DNA, the CDR3 is TGTGCCAGCAGCTTCGGGCTGACAGGGGGAGGTAATGAGCAGTTCTTC. Translation: CASSFGLTGGGNEQFF.

This clonotype was picked up a small number of times. The chain recombines TRBV4-3 with TRBJ1-6, with D perhaps TRBD1 (6 bases). The germline V gene encodes CDR1 LGHNA and CDR2 YSLEER. This CDR3 has 16 amino acids. Trimming stripped 0 bases from V and 7 bases from J, with 13 bases between. CDR3 region: CASSQEATGSNSPLHF. The CDR3 nucleotides read TGCGCCAGCAGCCAAGAGGCAACAGGGTCAAATTCACCCCTCCACTTT.

This chain uses TRBV5-1 with TRBJ2-5, with D perhaps TRBD2 (6 bases). Germline V gene lookup returns CDR1 SGHRS and CDR2 YFSETQ. Deletions cut 4 bases from V and 5 bases from J, with 18 bases between. CDR3 size: 15 residues. The CDR3 sequence is CASSPADLGGETQYF. The CDR3 DNA reads TGCGCCAGCAGCCCAGCTGATTTAGGAGGGGAGACCCAGTACTTC. Combining the CDR3 with reference TRBV5-1 and TRBJ2-5 gives the whole variable domain KAGVTQTPRYLIKTRGQQVTLSCSPISGHRSVSWYQQTPGQGLQFLFEYFSETQRNKGNFPGRFSGRQFSNSRSEMNVSTLELGDSALYLCASSPADLGGETQYFGPGTRLLVL.

This sequence joins TRBV20-1 and TRBJ1-1, with TRBD1 matching over 9 bases. This CDR3 has 15 residues. The germline V gene has CDR1 DFQATT and CDR2 SNEGSKA (reference sequence). V lost 6 bases and J lost 2; bases outside the gene matches: 10. Written as DNA, the CDR3 is TGCAGTGCGGAGACCCCGGGACAGGGTAACACTGAAGCTTTCTTT. Translated, it gives CSAETPGQGNTEAFF.

This clonotype was counted between two and nine times. The rearrangement joins TRBV5-5 to TRBJ1-1, with a weak D call TRBD1 (6 bases). The germline CDR1 and CDR2 sequences are SGHKS and YYEKEE (reference sequence). V gave up 5 bases and J gave up 8 bases, with 13 bases separating them. The CDR3 is 12 residues long. The CDR3, as DNA: TGTGCCAGCAGTCGACAGGAATTAGAAGCTTTCTTT. Amino acids: CASSRQELEAFF.

In this sample, this clonotype turned up a few times. The chain couples TRBV4-1 to TRBJ2-1; TRBD2 matches 15 bases. This CDR3 has 18 residues. Per germline, CDR1 MGHRA and CDR2 YSYEKL. Germline trimming cut 4 bases from V and 4 bases from J; bases unmatched to any gene: 8. Written as DNA, the CDR3 is TGCGCCAGCAGCCTCTCCTCTGGGACTAGCGGGGGGTACAATGAGCAGTTCTTC. This codes for CASSLSSGTSGGYNEQFF.

The J gene is TRBJ2-1, the V gene TRBV9; D gene ambiguous. The V end was cut by 0 bases, the J end by 1 base, with 11 bases between. Germline values: CDR1 SGDLS, CDR2 YYNGEE. This CDR3 has 16 residues. The CDR3 loop reads CASSVGISGSYNEQFF. The CDR3 nucleotides are TGTGCCAGCAGCGTAGGGATAAGTGGTTCCTACAATGAGCAGTTCTTC.

The table lists this clonotype with a few counts. This chain uses TRBV5-6 with TRBJ1-2, with 8 bases identical to TRBD1. This CDR3 spans 16 amino acids. Germline lookup yields CDR1 SGHDT and CDR2 YYEEEE. After removal of 5 bases from V and 2 bases from J, the junction contained 11 bases not matched to a gene. CDR3 DNA: TGTGCCAGCAGTCGCCAGGGACAGGCCCGGAACTATGGCTACACCTTC. Its translation: CASSRQGQARNYGYTF. The complete variable domain, with remaining parts taken from reference TRBV5-6 and TRBJ1-2, reads DAGVTQSPTHLIKTRGQQVTLRCSPKSGHDTVSWYQQALGQGPQFIFQYYEEEERQRGNFPDRFSGHQFPNYSSELNVNALLLGDSALYLCASSRQGQARNYGYTFGSGTRLTVV.

The CDR3 region is CSVAASGEQYF. The CDR3 coding sequence is TGCAGCGTTGCGGCTAGCGGCGAGCAGTACTTC. The genes are TRBV29-1 and TRBJ2-7; 7 nucleotides align to TRBD2. The CDR3 runs to 11 residues. Trimming took 4 bases from V and 6 from J; bases not matched to a gene: 3. CDR1 and CDR2 from the germline V gene are SQVTM and ANQGSEA.

This clonotype was observed a single time. The J gene is TRBJ2-1, the V gene TRBV10-2; D is perhaps TRBD1 or TRBD2 (6 bases each). The germline V gene encodes CDR1 WSHSY and CDR2 SAAADI. This CDR3 is 17 amino acids long. Between the trimmed V and J ends, which lost 3 bases and 1 base, there was a span of 16 bases. The CDR3 region is CASSERFRGPSYNEQFF. CDR3 nucleotides: TGCGCCAGCAGTGAAAGGTTCCGGGGGCCGTCCTACAATGAGCAGTTCTTC.

This clonotype was found many times. The chain recombines TRBV20-1 with TRBJ1-1, with 7 bases lining up with TRBD1. V was clipped by 5 bases and J by 1 base; unmatched bases: 1. This CDR3 has 12 residues. CDR1 is DFQATT and CDR2 is SNEGSKA in the germline V gene (reference sequence). The CDR3 DNA is TGCAGTGCTTGGACAGGGAACACTGAAGCTTTCTTT. It encodes CSAWTGNTEAFF.

The chain has TRBV20-1 and TRBJ1-1; D not certain. V was clipped by 6 bases and J by 4 bases, with 12 bases between them. The CDR3 covers 12 residues. Germline V gene sequence: CDR1 DFQATT, CDR2 SNEGSKA (reference sequence). The DNA of the CDR3 is TGCAGTGCCCCTAACCAGGCCACTGAAGCTTTCTTT. This translates into CSAPNQATEAFF.

V gene TRBV12-5 combines with J gene TRBJ2-7; 7 bases match TRBD1. Germline CDR1 LGHNT, CDR2 FRNRAP. This CDR3 region has 13 residues. The junction had 6 bases not matched to a gene; V was cut back by 8 bases and J by 2 bases. DNA for the CDR3: TGTGCTAGTTTCGTGCAGGGGGCCTACGAGCAGTACTTC. Translation: CASFVQGAYEQYF. The full variable domain, rest sourced from reference TRBV12-5 and TRBJ2-7, is DARVTQTPRHKVTEMGQEVTMRCQPILGHNTVFWYRQTMMQGLELLAYFRNRAPLDDSGMPKDRFSAEMPDATLATLKIQPSEPRDSAVYFCASFVQGAYEQYFGPGTRLTVT.

The sample holds a few counts of this clonotype. This rearrangement joins TRBV7-2 to TRBJ2-3; 7 nucleotides match TRBD1. J was trimmed by 4 bases and V by 3 bases; bases with no gene match: 7. The CDR3 covers 15 residues. Germline CDR1 reads SGHTA; CDR2 reads FQGNSA. DNA for the CDR3: TGTGCCAGCAGCTTCCAGACAGGGTCGGCAGATACGCAGTATTTT. Amino acids: CASSFQTGSADTQYF.

The chain combines TRBV12-3 or TRBV12-4 with TRBJ1-4; a possible D gene is TRBD1 (5 bases). The V end lost 3 bases, the J end lost 8 bases, and 13 bases lay between the germline ends. This CDR3 is 14 amino acids long. The CDR3 is CASSFFQGREKLFF. CDR3 sequence (DNA): TGTGCCAGCAGTTTTTTCCAGGGAAGGGAAAAACTGTTTTTT.

This clonotype was observed a handful of times. The chain employs TRBV5-1 and TRBJ2-7; D tentatively fits TRBD1 or TRBD2 (5 bases each). Trimming took 2 bases from V and 5 from J, leaving 17 bases between them. The V gene's germline CDR1 is SGHRS and CDR2 YFSETQ. CDR3 length equals 15 residues. The CDR3 loop reads CASSLRTLGVHEQYF. The CDR3 bases are TGCGCCAGCAGCTTACGGACTCTAGGGGTCCACGAGCAGTACTTC. The complete variable domain, with remaining parts taken from reference TRBV5-1 and TRBJ2-7, reads KAGVTQTPRYLIKTRGQQVTLSCSPISGHRSVSWYQQTPGQGLQFLFEYFSETQRNKGNFPGRFSGRQFSNSRSEMNVSTLELGDSALYLCASSLRTLGVHEQYFGPGTRLTVT.

This rearrangement joins TRBV21-1 to TRBJ1-6; the table names TRBD1, a call not compared with the DNA. TRBV21-1 is described as a pseudogene. The CDR3 totals 13 residues. CDR3 nucleotide sequence: TGTGCCAGCAGAGGGACAGGGAATTCACCCCTCCACTTT. Translation: CASRGTGNSPLHF.

The chain employs TRBV10-3 and TRBJ1-5; D possibly corresponds to TRBD1 (5 bases). CDR3 length: 16 residues. Germline CDR1 ENHRY, CDR2 SYGVKD. Trimming shortened V by 5 bases and J by 2 bases, and 16 bases separated the two germline ends. The CDR3 sequence: CAISPGNKGGNQPQHF. The CDR3 DNA reads as TGTGCCATCAGTCCCGGGAACAAAGGGGGCAATCAGCCCCAGCATTTT.

The rearrangement joins TRBV7-4 to TRBJ2-7; D is unclear. The CDR3 loop spans 15 amino acids. Per germline, CDR1 SGHVT and CDR2 SQSDAQ. Trimming left V 1 base short and J 3 bases short, with 13 bases between. The CDR3 nucleotides are TGTGCCAGCAGCTTAGTAAGGAATTGGAGCTACGAGCAGTACTTC. It specifies CASSLVRNWSYEQYF. Based on the CDR3 plus reference TRBV7-4 and TRBJ2-7, the full variable domain is GAGVSQSPRYKVAKRGRDVALRCDSISGHVTLYWYRQTLGQGSEVLTYSQSDAQRDKSGRPSGRFSAERPERSVSTLKIQRTEQGDSAVYLCASSLVRNWSYEQYFGPGTRLTVT.

Here the CDR3 reads CASSQTATLTDTQYF. The CDR3 DNA is TGTGCCAGCAGCCAGACAGCGACCCTCACAGATACGCAGTATTTT. V is TRBV28 and J is TRBJ2-3; TRBD1 might be the D (5 bases). Germline V lookup: CDR1 MDHEN, CDR2 SYDVKM. There are 15 residues in the CDR3. V shed 6 bases and J shed 2 bases, with 15 bases lying between them.

This clonotype was seen only a few times. V usage is TRBV5-6 and J usage is TRBJ2-1, with 9 bases matching TRBD2. The length of the CDR3 is 17 residues. J was trimmed by 4 bases and V by 3 bases; bases with no gene match: 11. The germline gives CDR1 SGHDT, CDR2 YYEEEE. The CDR3 DNA follows: TGTGCCAGCAGCTCCAGTTTGGTAGCGGGGGCATACAATGAGCAGTTCTTC. Its translation: CASSSSLVAGAYNEQFF. Full variable domain (remainder filled in from reference TRBV5-6 and TRBJ2-1): DAGVTQSPTHLIKTRGQQVTLRCSPKSGHDTVSWYQQALGQGPQFIFQYYEEEERQRGNFPDRFSGHQFPNYSSELNVNALLLGDSALYLCASSSSLVAGAYNEQFFGPGTRLTVL.